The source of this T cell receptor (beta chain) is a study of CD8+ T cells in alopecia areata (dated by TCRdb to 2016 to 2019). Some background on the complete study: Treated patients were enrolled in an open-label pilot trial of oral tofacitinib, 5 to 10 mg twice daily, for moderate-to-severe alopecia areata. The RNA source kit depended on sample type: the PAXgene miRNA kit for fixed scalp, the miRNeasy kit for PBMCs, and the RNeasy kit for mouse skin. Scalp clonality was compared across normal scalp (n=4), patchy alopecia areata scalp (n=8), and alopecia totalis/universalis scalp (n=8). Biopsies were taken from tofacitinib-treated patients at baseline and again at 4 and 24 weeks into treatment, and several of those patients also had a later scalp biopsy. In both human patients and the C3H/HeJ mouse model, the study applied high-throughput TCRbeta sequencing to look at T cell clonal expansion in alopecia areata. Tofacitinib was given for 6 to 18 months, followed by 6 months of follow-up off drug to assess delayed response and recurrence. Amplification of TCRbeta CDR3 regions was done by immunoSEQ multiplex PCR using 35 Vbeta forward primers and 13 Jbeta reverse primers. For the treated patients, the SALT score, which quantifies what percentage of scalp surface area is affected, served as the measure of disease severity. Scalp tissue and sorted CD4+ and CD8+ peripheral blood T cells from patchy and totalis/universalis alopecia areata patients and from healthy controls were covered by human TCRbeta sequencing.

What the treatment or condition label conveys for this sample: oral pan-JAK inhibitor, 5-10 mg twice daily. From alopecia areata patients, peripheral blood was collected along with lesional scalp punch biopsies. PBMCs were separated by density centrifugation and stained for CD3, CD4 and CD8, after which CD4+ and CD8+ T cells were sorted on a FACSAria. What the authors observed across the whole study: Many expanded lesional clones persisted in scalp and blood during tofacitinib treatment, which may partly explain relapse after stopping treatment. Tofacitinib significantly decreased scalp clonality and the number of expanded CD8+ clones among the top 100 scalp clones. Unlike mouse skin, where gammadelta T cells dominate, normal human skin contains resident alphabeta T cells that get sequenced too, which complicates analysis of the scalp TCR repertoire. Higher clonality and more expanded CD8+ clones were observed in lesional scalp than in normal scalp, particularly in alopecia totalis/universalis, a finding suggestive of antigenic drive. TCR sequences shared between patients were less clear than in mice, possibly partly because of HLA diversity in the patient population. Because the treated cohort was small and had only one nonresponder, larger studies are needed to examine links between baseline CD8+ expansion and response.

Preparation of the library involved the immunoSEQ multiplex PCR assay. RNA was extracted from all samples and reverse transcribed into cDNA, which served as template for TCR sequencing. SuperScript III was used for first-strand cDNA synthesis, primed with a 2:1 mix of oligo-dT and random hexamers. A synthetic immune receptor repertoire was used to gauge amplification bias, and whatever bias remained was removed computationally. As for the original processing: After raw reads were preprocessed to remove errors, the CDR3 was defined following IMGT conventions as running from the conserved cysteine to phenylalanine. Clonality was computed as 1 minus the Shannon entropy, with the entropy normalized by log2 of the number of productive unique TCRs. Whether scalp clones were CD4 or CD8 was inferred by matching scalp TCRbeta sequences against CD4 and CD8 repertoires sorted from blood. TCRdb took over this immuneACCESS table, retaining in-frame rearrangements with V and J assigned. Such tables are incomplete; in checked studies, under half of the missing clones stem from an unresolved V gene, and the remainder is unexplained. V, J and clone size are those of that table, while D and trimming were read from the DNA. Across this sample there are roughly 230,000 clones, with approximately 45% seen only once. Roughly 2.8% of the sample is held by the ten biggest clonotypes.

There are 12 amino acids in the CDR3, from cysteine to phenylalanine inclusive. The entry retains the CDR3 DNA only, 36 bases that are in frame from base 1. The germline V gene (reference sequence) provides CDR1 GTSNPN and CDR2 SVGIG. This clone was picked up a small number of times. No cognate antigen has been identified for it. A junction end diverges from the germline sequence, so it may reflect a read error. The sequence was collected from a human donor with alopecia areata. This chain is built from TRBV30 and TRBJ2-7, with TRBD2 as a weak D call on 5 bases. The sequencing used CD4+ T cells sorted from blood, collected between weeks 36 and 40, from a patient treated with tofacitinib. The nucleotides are TGTGCCTGGAGTGACTCTATTAGCGATCTCGGGTTC. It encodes CAWSDSISDLGF.